Below, 2 T cell receptor beta chains from the same sample are listed, as sequenced in a study of long-term antiretroviral therapy in people with HIV. Running of the v3.0 immunoSEQ assay took place at survey level. Generated by immunoSEQ multiplex PCR, the TCRdb table keeps only in-frame clones and is missing some. This table has about 22,000 clones, around nine tenths appearing once. Sequences were derived from unsorted PBMCs, sampled 2.3 years after starting antiretroviral therapy. These receptors all come from a man between 60 and 70 years old with HIV.

V is TRBV19 and J is TRBJ2-7; D may be TRBD2 (6 bases). The germline gives CDR1 LNHDA, CDR2 SQIVND (reference sequence). This CDR3 spans 18 amino acids. Trimming removed 3 bases from V and 1 base from J, with 22 bases in between. The CDR3 loop reads CASSMRSFGTGESYEQYF. Written as DNA, the CDR3 is TGTGCCAGTAGTATGAGAAGTTTCGGGACGGGAGAATCCTACGAGCAGTACTTC. Together with reference TRBV19 and TRBJ2-7, the CDR3 gives the full variable domain: DGGITQSPKYLFRKEGQNVTLSCEQNLNHDAMYWYRQDPGQGLRLIYYSQIVNDFQKGDIAEGYSVSREKKESFPLTVTSAQKNPTAFYLCASSMRSFGTGESYEQYFGPGTRLTVT.

The chain carries TRBV5-1 and TRBJ2-3; 9 bases align to TRBD2. CDR1 is SGHRS and CDR2 is YFSETQ in the germline V gene. This CDR3 spans 15 amino acids. V shed 1 base, J shed 6 bases, and the junction held 6 bases outside the gene matches. CDR3 sequence reads: CASSLLAGPQDTQYF. As DNA, the CDR3 is TGCGCCAGCAGCTTGCTAGCGGGGCCCCAGGATACGCAGTATTTT.